This note documents a single T cell receptor (beta chain) sequence. The sample is drawn from a study of blood T cell repertoires in COVID-19. Study as a whole: Material from acute and convalescent COVID-19 was sourced from the United States, Italy and Spain. In each case, the material was cDNA or gDNA derived from T cells, B-cell-depleted T cells, or PBMCs.

With V trimmed by 3 bases and J by 3 bases, 11 bases remained unmatched. Germline values: CDR1 LNHDA, CDR2 SQIVND (reference sequence). This CDR3 has 18 amino acids. Original processing methods: The authors estimated nucleated cell counts from reference gene primer amplification. The protocol was immunoSEQ multiplex PCR, while the TCRdb copy is restricted to in-frame clones and leaves out a portion. That table supplies the V and J calls and clone size; D and trimming were determined from the DNA. The repertoire has some 45,000 clones, roughly four fifths of them found once; the top ten carry 11% to 15%.

Source material: peripheral blood. The J gene is TRBJ2-7, the V gene TRBV19, with 13 bases identical to TRBD2. The source is a human donor in a cohort sampled during active COVID-19. The CDR3 loop reads CASSIGLAGARQDYEQYF. CDR3 sequence (DNA): TGTGCCAGTAGTATTGGACTAGCGGGAGCCCGCCAAGACTACGAGCAGTACTTC.